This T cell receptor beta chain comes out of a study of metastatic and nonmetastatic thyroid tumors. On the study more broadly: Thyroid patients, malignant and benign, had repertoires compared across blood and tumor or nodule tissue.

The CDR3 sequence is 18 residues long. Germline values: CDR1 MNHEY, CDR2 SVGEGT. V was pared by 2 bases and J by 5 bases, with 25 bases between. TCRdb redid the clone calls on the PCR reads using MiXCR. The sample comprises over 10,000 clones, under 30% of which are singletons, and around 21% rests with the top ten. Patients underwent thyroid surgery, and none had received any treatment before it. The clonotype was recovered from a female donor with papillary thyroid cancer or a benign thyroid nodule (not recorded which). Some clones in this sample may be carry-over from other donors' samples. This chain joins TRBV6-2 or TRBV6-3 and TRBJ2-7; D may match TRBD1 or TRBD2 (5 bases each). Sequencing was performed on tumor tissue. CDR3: CASSYPGTRRIPGHEQYF. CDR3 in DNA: TGTGCCAGCAGTTACCCTGGGACCCGAAGGATTCCGGGGCACGAGCAGTACTTC.